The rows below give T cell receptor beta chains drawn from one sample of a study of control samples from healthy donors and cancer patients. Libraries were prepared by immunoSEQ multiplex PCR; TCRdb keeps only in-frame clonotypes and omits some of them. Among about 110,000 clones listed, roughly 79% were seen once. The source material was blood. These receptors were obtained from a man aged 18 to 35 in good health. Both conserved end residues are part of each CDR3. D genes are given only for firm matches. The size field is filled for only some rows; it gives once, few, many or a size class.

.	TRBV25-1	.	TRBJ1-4	CASSVDRTGREKLFF	TGTGCCAGCAGTGTCGACCGAACCGGGCGTGAAAAACTGTTTTTT
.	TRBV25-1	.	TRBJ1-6	CASSEGAGYNSPLHF	TGTGCCAGCAGTGAAGGGGCAGGCTATAATTCACCCCTCCACTTT
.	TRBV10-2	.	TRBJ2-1	CASSATGNEQFF	TGCGCCAGCAGTGCCACAGGCAATGAGCAGTTCTTC
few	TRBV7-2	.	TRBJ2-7	CASSPREGREQYF	TGTGCCAGCAGCCCCCGCGAGGGCCGGGAGCAGTACTTC
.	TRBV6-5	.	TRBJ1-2	CASSYSGRGNYGYTF	TGTGCCAGCAGTTACTCAGGCAGGGGAAACTATGGCTACACCTTC
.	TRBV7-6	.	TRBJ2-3	CASSRTLGGTDTQYF	TGTGCCAGCAGCCGTACCCTAGGCGGCACAGATACGCAGTATTTT
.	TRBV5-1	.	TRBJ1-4	CASSWTGRTNEKLFF	TGCGCCAGCAGCTGGACGGGACGAACTAATGAAAAACTGTTTTTT
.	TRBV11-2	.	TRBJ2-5	CASRRIRGNQETQYF	TGTGCCAGCAGACGAATCAGGGGAAACCAAGAGACCCAGTACTTC
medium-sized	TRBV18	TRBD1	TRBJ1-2	CASSATGGLPHGYTF	TGTGCCAGCTCTGCCACAGGGGGCCTCCCTCATGGCTACACCTTC
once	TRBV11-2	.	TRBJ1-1	CASSFPGVPEAFF	TGTGCCAGCAGCTTCCCCGGGGTCCCTGAAGCTTTCTTT
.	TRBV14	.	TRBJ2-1	CASSQEYGGLLNEQFF	TGTGCCAGCAGCCAAGAATACGGGGGCCTCCTCAATGAGCAGTTCTTC
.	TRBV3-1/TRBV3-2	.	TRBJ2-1	CASRQDGLRPYNEQFF	TGTGCCAGCAGACAAGACGGACTCCGCCCTTACAATGAGCAGTTCTTC
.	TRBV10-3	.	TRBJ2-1	CAISESEDYNEQFF	TGTGCCATCAGTGAGTCGGAGGACTACAATGAGCAGTTCTTC
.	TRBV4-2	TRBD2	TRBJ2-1	CASSQDGTSGGLSYEQFF	TGTGCCAGCAGCCAAGATGGCACTAGCGGGGGGTTAAGCTATGAGCAGTTCTTC
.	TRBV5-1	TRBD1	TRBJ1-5	CASSLRTGDNQPQHF	TGCGCCAGCAGCTTGCGGACAGGAGACAATCAGCCCCAGCATTTT
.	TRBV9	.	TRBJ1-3	CASSVGQRGNTIYF	TGTGCCAGCAGCGTAGGACAGAGGGGAAACACCATATATTTT
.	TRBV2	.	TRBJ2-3	CASKSNTGTDTQYF	TGTGCCAGCAAGTCAAATACGGGCACAGATACGCAGTATTTT
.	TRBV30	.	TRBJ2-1	CAWSVPGEGHEQFF	TGTGCCTGGAGTGTACCCGGGGAAGGTCATGAGCAGTTCTTC
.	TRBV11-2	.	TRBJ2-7	CASSLMWDVVNEQYF	TGTGCCAGCAGCTTGATGTGGGACGTTGTAAACGAGCAGTACTTC
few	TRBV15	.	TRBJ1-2	CATSRGQLYGYTF	TGTGCCACCAGCAGAGGACAGCTCTATGGCTACACCTTC
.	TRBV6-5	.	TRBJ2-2	CASSYPGGGTGELFF	TGTGCCAGCAGTTACCCTGGTGGGGGCACCGGGGAGCTGTTTTTT
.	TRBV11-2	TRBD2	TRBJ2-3	CASSFLTSADTQYF	TGTGCCAGCAGCTTCTTAACTAGCGCAGATACGCAGTATTTT
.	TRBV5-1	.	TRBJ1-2	CASSLEPQANYGYTF	TGCGCCAGCAGCTTGGAACCCCAAGCTAACTATGGCTACACCTTC
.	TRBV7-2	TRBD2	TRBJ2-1	CASSWAAGGLSYNEQFF	TGTGCCAGCAGCTGGGCGGCGGGGGGCCTCTCCTACAATGAGCAGTTCTTC
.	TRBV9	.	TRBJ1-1	CASSPLQLPNTEAFF	TGTGCCAGCAGCCCACTACAACTCCCAAACACTGAAGCTTTCTTT
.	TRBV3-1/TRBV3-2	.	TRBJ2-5	CASSQGIGRSQETQYF	TGTGCCAGCAGCCAAGGGATTGGGCGTTCCCAAGAGACCCAGTACTTC
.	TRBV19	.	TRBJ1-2	CASSPQPFNAF	TGTGCCAGTAGTCCCCAGCCGTTTAACGCCTTC
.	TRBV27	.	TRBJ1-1	CAGSLSLITEAFF	TGTGCCGGCAGTTTATCGTTGATCACAGAAGCTTTCTTT
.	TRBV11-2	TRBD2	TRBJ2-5	CASSPGGAVKTQYF	TGTGCCAGCAGCCCCGGGGGGGCGGTAAAGACCCAGTACTTC
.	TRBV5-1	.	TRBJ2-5	CASSRGQGSYQETQYF	TGCGCCAGCAGCCGCGGGCAGGGCTCTTACCAAGAGACCCAGTACTTC
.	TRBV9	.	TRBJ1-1	CASSVSGGITEAFF	TGTGCCAGCAGCGTCTCGGGGGGAATAACTGAAGCTTTCTTT
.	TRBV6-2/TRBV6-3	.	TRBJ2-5	CASSYVFLGKETQYF	TGTGCCAGCAGTTACGTCTTCTTGGGGAAAGAGACCCAGTACTTC
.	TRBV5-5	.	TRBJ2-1	CASSPVVGSGSYNEQFF	TGTGCCAGCAGCCCGGTCGTTGGAAGTGGATCCTACAATGAGCAGTTCTTC
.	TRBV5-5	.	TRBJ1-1	CASSSAGRLNTEAFF	TGTGCCAGCAGCTCGGCCGGGAGGCTAAACACTGAAGCTTTCTTT
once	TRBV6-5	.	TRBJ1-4	CATRGGRNEKLFF	TGTGCCACCCGGGGGGGGAGGAATGAAAAACTGTTTTTT
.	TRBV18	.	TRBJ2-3	CASSPRRGVTDTQYF	TGTGCCAGCTCACCAAGGAGGGGGGTCACAGATACGCAGTATTTT
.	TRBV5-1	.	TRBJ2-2	CASSTFRDSRNTGELFF	TGCGCCAGCAGCACCTTCCGCGACAGCAGGAACACCGGGGAGCTGTTTTTT
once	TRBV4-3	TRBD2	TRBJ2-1	CASSSEGSSGGDEQFF	TGCGCCAGCAGCTCGGAGGGTAGTAGCGGGGGGGATGAGCAGTTCTTC
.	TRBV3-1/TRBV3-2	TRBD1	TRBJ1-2	CASSRGTGGGSGYTF	TGTGCCAGCAGCCGAGGGACAGGGGGAGGCTCCGGCTACACCTTC
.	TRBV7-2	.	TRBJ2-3	CASSFSIGGSSTDTQYF	TGTGCCAGCAGCTTTAGCATTGGGGGCTCTAGCACAGATACGCAGTATTTT
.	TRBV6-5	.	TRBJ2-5	CASSYSWGAVDETQYF	TGTGCCAGCAGTTACTCCTGGGGGGCCGTCGATGAGACCCAGTACTTC
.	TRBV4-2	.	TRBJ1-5	CASSQGERQPQHF	TGTGCCAGCAGCCAAGGTGAACGTCAGCCCCAGCATTTT
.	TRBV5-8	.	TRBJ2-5	CASSFGQYRETQYF	TGTGCCAGCAGCTTTGGACAGTATCGCGAGACCCAGTACTTC
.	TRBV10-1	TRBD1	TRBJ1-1	CASSETGAIEAFF	TGCGCCAGCAGTGAAACAGGGGCGATTGAAGCTTTCTTT
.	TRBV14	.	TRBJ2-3	CASRPTGGRTDTQYF	TGTGCCAGCAGACCTACCGGGGGCCGCACAGATACGCAGTATTTT
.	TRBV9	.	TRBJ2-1	CASSVEGTAYKNINNEQFF	TGTGCCAGCAGCGTAGAAGGAACAGCATATAAAAATATTAACAATGAGCAGTTCTTC
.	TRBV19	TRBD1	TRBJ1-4	CASSIATGGNEKLFF	TGTGCCAGTAGTATAGCGACAGGGGGCAATGAAAAACTGTTTTTT
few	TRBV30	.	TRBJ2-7	CAWSQDSEQYF	TGTGCCTGGAGTCAAGACAGCGAGCAGTACTTC
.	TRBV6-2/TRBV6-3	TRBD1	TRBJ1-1	CASSYPGQSVLNTEAFF	TGTGCCAGCAGTTATCCGGGACAGTCTGTTTTGAACACTGAAGCTTTCTTT
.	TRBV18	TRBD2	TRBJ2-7	CASSPPARGDYEQYF	TGTGCCAGCTCACCCCCCGCGCGGGGGGACTACGAGCAGTACTTC
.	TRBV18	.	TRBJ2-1	CASSPTEGVHNEQFF	TGTGCCAGCTCACCTACTGAGGGGGTCCACAATGAGCAGTTCTTC
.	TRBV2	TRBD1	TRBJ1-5	CASRRQGAGNQPQHF	TGTGCCAGCAGAAGACAGGGGGCGGGTAATCAGCCCCAGCATTTT
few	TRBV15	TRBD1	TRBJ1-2	CATSRDQGTGTHGYTF	TGTGCCACCAGCAGAGATCAGGGGACAGGGACCCATGGCTACACCTTC
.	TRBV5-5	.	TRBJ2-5	CASSSRVGGNQETQYF	TGTGCCAGCAGCTCCCGGGTAGGGGGGAATCAAGAGACCCAGTACTTC
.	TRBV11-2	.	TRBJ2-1	CASSLTNNEQFF	TGTGCCAGCAGCTTGACGAACAATGAGCAGTTCTTC
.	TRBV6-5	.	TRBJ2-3	CASSIGTDTQYF	TGTGCCAGCAGCATTGGGACAGATACGCAGTATTTT
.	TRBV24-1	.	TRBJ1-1	CATRQGGTEAFF	TGTGCCACCAGACAGGGTGGCACTGAAGCTTTCTTT